The T cell receptor (beta chain) described here comes from a study of blood T cell repertoires in COVID-19. Study-wide background: The United States, Italy and Spain provided the acute and convalescent COVID-19 samples.

Worth noting for this clone: Other nucleotide sequences in the sample specify the same CDR3.

The trim removed 0 bases at V and 3 bases at J, leaving 7 bases unmatched. This CDR3 comprises 17 residues. CDR1 is MGHRA and CDR2 is YSYEKL in the germline V gene. Sequencing was performed with immunoSEQ multiplex PCR; in TCRdb, only in-frame clones are kept and a portion is missing. The sample lists approximately 360,000 clones, 89% occurring once. The TCR originated in a man aged 35 to 55 with acute or convalescent COVID-19. Sequenced material: peripheral blood. V is TRBV4-1 and J is TRBJ2-5; TRBD2 matches 10 bases. CDR3 in DNA: TGCGCCAGCAGCCAAGAATCCCTAGCGGGAGTAAAAGAGACCCAGTACTTC. Encoded protein: CASSQESLAGVKETQYF.